One and the same sample provided the 18 T cell receptor beta chains below, sequenced in a study of blood T cell repertoires in COVID-19. The data were produced by immunoSEQ multiplex PCR, yet TCRdb's version contains in-frame clones alone and is incomplete. The sample yields about 200,000 clones, approximately 86% seen once. The sample was PBMCs or T cells enriched from blood (not recorded which). These receptors all come from a woman aged 25 to 45 who had been exposed to COVID-19.

V gene TRBV7-8 combines with J gene TRBJ1-6; TRBD1 might be the D (6 bases). This CDR3 has 17 residues. V was clipped by 1 base and J by 3 bases, with 13 bases between them. The germline CDR1 and CDR2 sequences are SGHVS and FQNEAQ. CDR3 sequence: CASSLVGGGVYNSPLHF. Here the CDR3 DNA reads TGTGCCAGCAGCTTAGTGGGGGGGGGCGTCTATAATTCACCCCTCCACTTT.

In this sample, this clone turned up once. CDR3 region: CASSQSRQVPPSGYTF. In DNA, the CDR3 is TGTGCCAGCAGCCAATCCCGACAGGTCCCCCCAAGCGGCTACACCTTC. The chain has TRBV16 and TRBJ1-2; tentative D call: TRBD1 (6 bases). Per the germline V gene, CDR1 is KGHSY and CDR2 is FQNENV. V dropped 0 bases and J dropped 8 bases, with 19 bases sitting between them. CDR3 length equals 16 residues.

This clone appeared a single time. The rearrangement links TRBV3-1 (or the pseudogene TRBV3-2) to TRBJ1-2; D possibly corresponds to TRBD1 (5 bases). This CDR3 has 15 amino acids. Looked up from germline, CDR1 is LGHDT and CDR2 is YNNKEL (reference sequence). The V end lost 4 bases, the J end lost 4 bases, and 16 bases lay between the germline ends. In DNA form, the CDR3 reads TGTGCCAGCAGCCCGTACGGCGGGGCTGGCTATGGCTACACCTTC. Residues: CASSPYGGAGYGYTF.

J is TRBJ1-2 and V is TRBV11-2; 8 bases map to TRBD1. J was trimmed by 7 bases and V by 5 bases; bases with no gene match: 15. CDR1 is SGHAT, CDR2 FQNNGV, per germline. The CDR3 length is 16 residues. The CDR3 loop reads CASSPQGDRKLGGYTF. The DNA of the CDR3 is TGTGCCAGCAGCCCACAGGGGGACAGGAAGTTAGGTGGCTACACCTTC.

The rearrangement uses TRBV14 and TRBJ2-7; 8 bases are shared with TRBD1. There are 16 residues in the CDR3. The V and J ends lost 4 bases and 6 bases, in that order; junction bases with no gene match: 14. Germline-derived CDR1 and CDR2 are SGHDN and FVKESK. This chain's CDR3 is CASSPFIGTGFLEQYF. As DNA, the CDR3 is TGTGCCAGCAGCCCGTTTATCGGGACAGGCTTCCTCGAGCAGTACTTC.

The chain links TRBV9 to TRBJ2-7; weak D call: TRBD1 (5 bases). The CDR3 runs to 15 residues. The V end was cut by 2 bases, the J end by 5 bases, with 17 bases between. Germline values: CDR1 SGDLS, CDR2 YYNGEE. This CDR3 is CASSVGRGVRDEQYF. CDR3 in DNA: TGTGCCAGCAGCGTGGGCCGTGGGGTCAGGGACGAGCAGTACTTC.

This clone was seen a few times. Within the sample, other DNA sequences also encode this same CDR3. V is TRBV3-1 (or the pseudogene TRBV3-2) and J is TRBJ2-7, with TRBD2 matching over 7 bases. Losses at the gene ends were 3 bases for V and 7 bases for J; bases not matched to a gene: 3. The CDR3 is made up of 12 amino acids. Germline V lookup: CDR1 LGHDT, CDR2 YNNKEL (reference sequence). CDR3 region: CASSQDGGEQYF. In DNA form, the CDR3 reads TGTGCCAGCAGCCAGGACGGGGGGGAGCAGTACTTC.

This clone came up a few times. The chain recombines TRBV11-2 with TRBJ2-3; D is ambiguous. V was pared by 2 bases and J by 4 bases, with 7 bases between. The germline V gene encodes CDR1 SGHAT and CDR2 FQNNGV. This CDR3 is built from 13 residues. CDR3 DNA: TGTGCCAGCAGCTTATGGTCAGCAGATACGCAGTATTTT. This codes for CASSLWSADTQYF.

The rearrangement joins TRBV21-1 to TRBJ2-7; the D call TRBD1 from the table was never checked on the DNA. TRBV21-1 is given as a pseudogene. The CDR3 is made up of 16 amino acids. As DNA, the CDR3 is TGTGCCAGCAGCAAATCCGTCACAGGTGCGGCGTACGAGCAGTACTTC. The encoded protein is CASSKSVTGAAYEQYF.

This clone has more than one count but fewer than ten. The gene calls are TRBV27 and TRBJ1-5; TRBD1 is a possible D gene (6 bases). The CDR3 sequence is 16 residues long. Trimming cost V 0 bases and J 6 bases, with 15 bases left between them. CDR1 and CDR2 from the germline V gene are MNHEY and SMNVEV (reference sequence). The CDR3 region is CASSLSGDIARQPQHF. The CDR3, as DNA: TGTGCCAGCAGTTTATCGGGGGACATAGCCCGTCAGCCCCAGCATTTT.

The CDR3 loop is CASSAYRGQGHGYTF. For the CDR3, the DNA is TGTGCCAGCAGCGCCTACCGGGGACAGGGGCATGGCTACACCTTC. This rearrangement joins TRBV11-3 to TRBJ1-2; 10 bases map to TRBD1. Germline trimming cut 5 bases from V and 6 bases from J; bases unmatched to any gene: 9. The CDR3 covers 15 residues. Germline V CDR1 and CDR2: SGHNT, YENEEA.

The V and J genes are TRBV19 and TRBJ1-1, with 7 bases fitting TRBD1. The germline gives CDR1 LNHDA, CDR2 SQIVND (reference sequence). J was trimmed by 1 base and V by 5 bases; bases with no gene match: 7. The CDR3 consists of 15 residues. CDR3 loop: CASSPRTGPNTEAFF. DNA for the CDR3: TGTGCCAGTAGTCCAAGGACAGGACCGAACACTGAAGCTTTCTTT.

The chain couples TRBV29-1 to TRBJ1-1; 7 nucleotides line up with TRBD1. The germline V gene encodes CDR1 SQVTM and CDR2 ANQGSEA. V lost 7 bases, J lost 1 base, and 9 bases stayed unmatched. This CDR3 is 14 amino acids long. The CDR3 sequence: CSAKLGQRNTEAFF. The CDR3 nucleotides are TGCAGCGCTAAATTGGGACAGAGGAACACTGAAGCTTTCTTT.

The chain combines TRBV19 with TRBJ2-7; D is perhaps TRBD2 (6 bases). Germline assignment: CDR1 LNHDA and CDR2 SQIVND (reference sequence). The CDR3 spans 14 residues. V was cut by 5 bases and J by 2 bases, with 13 bases left in between. CDR3 loop: CASSPWGGTYEQYF. CDR3 coding DNA: TGTGCCAGTAGTCCTTGGGGAGGTACCTACGAGCAGTACTTC.

The chain uses TRBV2 and TRBJ2-3; 9 nucleotides match TRBD2. This CDR3 is built from 15 residues. Germline loops: CDR1 SNHLY, CDR2 FYNNEI. V trimming: 2 bases; J trimming: 4 bases; junction bases outside the gene matches: 4. CDR3 bases: TGTGCCAGCAGTGAAACGGGCGGGGGGGCAGATACGCAGTATTTT. It translates to CASSETGGGADTQYF. Looking up the rest from reference TRBV2 and TRBJ2-3 gives the full variable domain: EPEVTQTPSHQVTQMGQEVILRCVPISNHLYFYWYRQILGQKVEFLVSFYNNEISEKSEIFDDQFSVERPDGSNFTLKIRSTKLEDSAMYFCASSETGGGADTQYFGPGTRLTVL.

The chain has TRBV30 and TRBJ2-3; the match to TRBD2 covers 12 bases. Germline V gene data show CDR1 as GTSNPN and CDR2 as SVGIG (reference sequence). With V trimmed by 0 bases and J by 8 bases, 6 bases remained unmatched. This CDR3 contains 15 residues. CDR3 bases: TGTGCCTGGAGTGTTTATGGACTAGCGGGGTTTACGCAGTATTTT. It is translated as CAWSVYGLAGFTQYF.

The chain's CDR3 is CASSYFGSGELFF. CDR3 nucleotide sequence: TGTGCCAGCAGTTACTTCGGGAGCGGGGAGCTGTTTTTT. This chain links TRBV6-5 with TRBJ2-2; D is possibly TRBD2 (6 bases). V lost 1 base, J lost 7 bases, and 7 bases lay in between. The CDR3 has 13 amino acids. From germline, CDR1 is MNHEY and CDR2 SVGAGI.

The rearrangement uses TRBV3-1 (or the pseudogene TRBV3-2) and TRBJ2-7; 8 bases fit TRBD1. V shed 2 bases and J 2 bases; nucleotides not matched to a gene: 2. CDR3 size: 14 residues. Germline V gene sequence: CDR1 LGHDT, CDR2 YNNKEL (reference sequence). CDR3 DNA sequence: TGTGCCAGCAGCCAATGGACAGGGACCTACGAGCAGTACTTC. It encodes CASSQWTGTYEQYF.